One and the same sample provided the 26 T cell receptor beta chains below, sequenced in a study of CD8 T cells in ankylosing spondylitis. MiXCR, applied by TCRdb to the 5' RACE reads, yields one record per CDR3 protein. The sample yields 150,000 to 200,000 distinct CDR3 sequences, around 18% seen once. The sample comprised blood, either unsorted or a sorted T cell fraction (not recorded which). These receptors came from a male donor with ankylosing spondylitis or in good health (not recorded which).

This clonotype came up many times. The V and J genes are TRBV7-2 and TRBJ2-7; the D gene is possibly TRBD2 (6 bases). CDR1 SGHTA and CDR2 FQGNSA come from the germline V gene. The CDR3 consists of 14 residues. The V and J ends lost 5 bases and 5 bases respectively, with 16 bases between them. CDR3 nucleotide sequence: TGTGCCAGCAGCCCCTTACGGGAGTCCAACGAGCAGTACTTC. It encodes CASSPLRESNEQYF.

The rearrangement links TRBV5-6 to TRBJ2-3, with D tentatively TRBD2 (5 bases). The V gene lost 0 bases and the J gene lost 9 bases, with 8 bases spanning the gap. The CDR3 extends over 12 amino acids. CDR1 and CDR2 (germline): SGHDT, YYEEEE. CDR3 sequence reads: CASSLGEGTQYF. In nucleotides, the CDR3 is TGTGCCAGCAGCTTGGGAGAGGGAACGCAGTATTTT.

This clonotype was counted many times. The genes are TRBV20-1 and TRBJ2-4, with 8 bases aligning to TRBD1. CDR3 length: 15 residues. The junction had 4 bases not matched to a gene; V was cut back by 3 bases and J by 0 bases. Germline V CDR1 and CDR2: DFQATT, SNEGSKA (reference sequence). In nucleotides, the CDR3 is TGCAGTGCTAGCCATACAGGGGGAGCCAAAAACATTCAGTACTTC. Translation: CSASHTGGAKNIQYF.

This clonotype was seen only a few times. This chain joins TRBV29-1 and TRBJ2-5; D ambiguous. The CDR3 is 13 residues long. V was clipped by 6 bases and J by 1 base, with 12 bases between them. CDR1 is SQVTM and CDR2 is ANQGSEA in the germline V gene. The CDR3 nucleotides read TGCAGCGTCGGGCGGATGCGCCAAGAGACCCAGTACTTC. Translated, it gives CSVGRMRQETQYF.

Ten or more counts support this clonotype. The chain uses TRBV29-1 and TRBJ1-2, with unresolved D. Germline lookup yields CDR1 SQVTM and CDR2 ANQGSEA. V was trimmed by 4 bases and J by 10 bases, leaving 7 bases between them. The CDR3 consists of 9 residues. The CDR3 region is CSVGGFYTF. The CDR3, as DNA: TGCAGCGTTGGAGGGTTCTACACCTTC.

The rearrangement links TRBV19 to TRBJ1-5; 8 bases are a match to TRBD1. Germline loops: CDR1 LNHDA, CDR2 SQIVND (reference sequence). This CDR3 comprises 13 residues. V trimming: 4 bases; J trimming: 7 bases; junction bases outside the gene matches: 3. CDR3 in DNA: TGTGCCAGTAGTACACAGGGGGGCCAGCCCCAGCATTTT. It codes for CASSTQGGQPQHF.

Many counts were recorded for this clonotype. This chain uses TRBV5-1 with TRBJ1-4; D is undetermined. V was pared by 0 bases and J by 0 bases, with 6 bases between. Germline lookup yields CDR1 SGHRS and CDR2 YFSETQ. This CDR3 is built from 15 residues. CDR3 sequence reads: CASSLAGSTNEKLFF. The DNA of the CDR3 is TGCGCCAGCAGCTTGGCGGGTTCAACTAATGAAAAACTGTTTTTT.

V gene TRBV6-2 or TRBV6-3 combines with J gene TRBJ1-5; D gene uncertain. The CDR3 extends over 13 amino acids. CDR1 MNHEY and CDR2 SVGEGT come from the germline V gene. Trimming removed 6 bases from V and 6 bases from J, with 12 bases in between. CDR3 sequence (DNA): TGTGCCAGCAGGGACGCAGGAGGTCAGCCCCAGCATTTT. Protein product: CASRDAGGQPQHF.

The chain is built from TRBV12-5 and TRBJ2-2; 8 nucleotides line up with TRBD1. The germline V gene has CDR1 LGHNT and CDR2 FRNRAP. This CDR3 comprises 16 residues. J gave up 7 bases and V 6 bases, and 13 bases lay outside the gene matches. The CDR3 DNA follows: TGTGCTAGTGGGATAAACGACCACAGGGGGATCGGGGAGCTGTTTTTT. Amino acids: CASGINDHRGIGELFF.

This clonotype was observed at least ten times. The chain combines TRBV5-1 with TRBJ2-3; D possibly corresponds to TRBD1 (5 bases). Trimming stripped 4 bases from V and 4 bases from J, with 13 bases between. This CDR3 is 14 amino acids long. CDR1 SGHRS and CDR2 YFSETQ come from the germline V gene. The CDR3 loop reads CASSPGSQADTQYF. The CDR3 nucleotides read TGCGCCAGCAGCCCAGGGTCCCAGGCAGATACGCAGTATTTT.

The CDR3 DNA is TGCGCCAGCAGCATACCACAGGGGGCAGGTAGCGGTTACTCCTACGAGCAGTACTTC. This sequence encodes CASSIPQGAGSGYSYEQYF. The chain carries TRBV5-1 and TRBJ2-7, with TRBD1 matching over 9 bases. The junction had 17 bases not matched to a gene; V was cut back by 4 bases and J by 0 bases. This CDR3 is 19 amino acids long. In germline, CDR1 is SGHRS, CDR2 YFSETQ.

This clonotype came up many times. The chain uses TRBV5-1 and TRBJ2-7, with D unresolved. V shed 5 bases and J shed 0 bases, with 9 bases lying between them. The CDR3 consists of 13 residues. The germline CDR1 and CDR2 sequences are SGHRS and YFSETQ. This CDR3 is CASRAEPSYEQYF. The CDR3 bases are TGCGCCAGCAGGGCAGAACCCTCCTACGAGCAGTACTTC.

This clonotype was counted many times. V and J are TRBV5-1 and TRBJ1-5; 7 bases align to TRBD1. With 2 bases clipped from V and 0 bases from J, the junction kept 2 bases outside the gene matches. Germline lookup yields CDR1 SGHRS and CDR2 YFSETQ. This CDR3 contains 15 residues. CDR3: CASSFGTDSNQPQHF. The CDR3 DNA is TGCGCCAGCAGCTTTGGGACAGATAGCAATCAGCCCCAGCATTTT.

This clonotype was seen repeatedly, ten times or more. The chain recombines TRBV6-5 with TRBJ1-4; D perhaps matches TRBD1 (6 bases). Germline assignment: CDR1 MNHEY and CDR2 SVGAGI. V was clipped by 0 bases and J by 8 bases, with 16 bases between them. The CDR3 covers 16 residues. The CDR3 coding sequence is TGTGCCAGCAGTTACTCCGGGACATCTTATCGGGAAAAACTGTTTTTT. It is translated as CASSYSGTSYREKLFF.

This rearrangement joins TRBV4-1 to TRBJ1-2; 12 bases are shared with TRBD1. This CDR3 comprises 19 residues. V was pared by 1 base and J by 1 base, with 10 bases of the junction left unmatched. Per germline, CDR1 MGHRA and CDR2 YSYEKL. CDR3 sequence reads: CASSQGAGTGGGHNYGYTF. In DNA, the CDR3 is TGCGCCAGCAGCCAAGGTGCAGGGACAGGGGGCGGTCATAACTATGGCTACACCTTC.

The chain combines TRBV30 with TRBJ1-4; unclear D gene. Between the trimmed V and J ends, which lost 1 base and 4 bases, there was a span of 7 bases. The CDR3 is made up of 13 amino acids. The germline V gene encodes CDR1 GTSNPN and CDR2 SVGIG (reference sequence). The CDR3 spells CAWSGRINEKLFF. The CDR3, as DNA: TGTGCCTGGAGTGGCCGGATTAATGAAAAACTGTTTTTT. Based on the CDR3 plus reference TRBV30 and TRBJ1-4, the full variable domain is SQTIHQWPATLVQPVGSPLSLECTVEGTSNPNLYWYRQAAGRGLQLLFYSVGIGQISSEVPQNLSASRPQDRQFILSSKKLLLSDSGFYLCAWSGRINEKLFFGSGTQLSVL.

In its sample, this clonotype was seen many times. The J gene is TRBJ2-7, the V gene TRBV29-1, with 13 bases that match TRBD2. With V trimmed by 4 bases and J by 4 bases, 4 bases remained unmatched. The CDR3 is made up of 14 amino acids. CDR1 and CDR2 from the germline V gene are SQVTM and ANQGSEA. CDR3 amino acids: CSVAGLAGEYEQYF. In DNA form, the CDR3 reads TGCAGCGTTGCAGGACTAGCGGGGGAGTACGAGCAGTACTTC.

The chain carries TRBV7-8 and TRBJ2-2; no definite D call. Germline CDR1 is SGHVS and CDR2 is FQNEAQ. The CDR3 consists of 14 residues. The ends were cut back, 2 bases at V and 6 bases at J, with 10 bases in the middle. CDR3 nucleotide sequence: TGTGCCAGCAGCTTATTGGCCGAGGCCGGGGAGCTGTTTTTT. Amino acid sequence: CASSLLAEAGELFF.

In its sample, this clonotype was seen many times. This chain links TRBV12-3 or TRBV12-4 with TRBJ2-7; 8 bases map to TRBD1. With V trimmed by 5 bases and J by 6 bases, 3 bases remained unmatched. The CDR3 covers 12 residues. CDR3 coding DNA: TGTGCCAGCAGTCTACAGGGGGGCGAGCAGTACTTC. Residues: CASSLQGGEQYF.

The table lists this clonotype with many counts. The rearrangement joins TRBV12-3 or TRBV12-4 to TRBJ2-2, with TRBD2 as a possible D gene (6 bases). V lost 1 base, J lost 5 bases, and 8 bases lay in between. CDR3 length equals 14 residues. DNA of the CDR3: TGTGCCAGCAGTTTAGTCGGGAGTACCGGGGAGCTGTTTTTT. It codes for CASSLVGSTGELFF.

This clonotype was observed at least ten times. The chain uses TRBV6-5 and TRBJ1-3; D is perhaps TRBD1 (6 bases). The CDR3 spans 16 residues. Germline V CDR1 and CDR2: MNHEY, SVGAGI. V shed 2 bases and J shed 7 bases, with 18 bases lying between them. The chain's CDR3 is CASSYAQGGRGNTIYF. Written as DNA, the CDR3 is TGTGCCAGCAGTTACGCCCAAGGAGGGAGGGGGAACACCATATATTTT.

This clonotype was seen many times. This chain joins TRBV12-3 or TRBV12-4 and TRBJ2-2, with 7 bases aligning to TRBD1. The CDR3 is 13 amino acids. V gave up 3 bases and J gave up 6 bases; unmatched junction bases: 1. The CDR3 protein is CASSFGQAGELFF. As DNA, the CDR3 is TGTGCCAGCAGTTTCGGACAGGCCGGGGAGCTGTTTTTT.

The CDR3 DNA reads as TGCAGCGCCGCGACAGTCATGAACACTGAAGCTTTCTTT. Translation: CSAATVMNTEAFF. The gene calls are TRBV29-1 and TRBJ1-1; TRBD1 might be the D (5 bases). Germline CDR1 is SQVTM and CDR2 is ANQGSEA. Trimming removed 7 bases from V and 0 bases from J, with 12 bases in between. This CDR3 contains 13 residues. Drawing the rest from reference TRBV29-1 and TRBJ1-1, the complete variable domain is SAVISQKPSRDICQRGTSLTIQCQVDSQVTMMFWYRQQPGQSLTLIATANQGSEATYESGFVIDKFPISRPNLTFSTLTVSNMSPEDSSIYLCSAATVMNTEAFFGQGTRLTVV.

In its sample, this clonotype was seen many times. This chain uses TRBV5-1 with TRBJ1-1; no firm D call. The germline V gene has CDR1 SGHRS and CDR2 YFSETQ. The CDR3 length is 13 residues. V lost 0 bases to trimming and J lost 4 bases, with 7 bases between them. The DNA of the CDR3 is TGCGCCAGCAGCTTGGGCAGCAGCACTGAAGCTTTCTTT. Its translation: CASSLGSSTEAFF.

There are many counts of this clonotype. This chain links TRBV3-1 with TRBJ1-2; 9 bases map to TRBD1. The CDR3 consists of 13 residues. The germline CDR1 and CDR2 sequences are LGHDT and YNNKEL (reference sequence). After removal of 5 bases from V and 8 bases from J, the junction contained 6 bases not matched to a gene. For the CDR3, the DNA is TGTGCCAGCAGCGGACAGGGGAGGAACGGCTACACCTTC. Protein product: CASSGQGRNGYTF. The full variable domain, with the rest looked up from reference TRBV3-1 and TRBJ1-2, is DTAVSQTPKYLVTQMGNDKSIKCEQNLGHDTMYWYKQDSKKFLKIMFSYNNKELIINETVPNRFSPKSPDKAHLNLHINSLELGDSAVYFCASSGQGRNGYTFGSGTRLTVV.

This clonotype has at least ten counts. The J gene is TRBJ1-1, the V gene TRBV5-1, with D perhaps TRBD1 (5 bases). Germline CDR1 and CDR2: SGHRS and YFSETQ. This CDR3 has 15 amino acids. V lost 0 bases and J 1 base, leaving 10 bases between the germline ends. The CDR3: CASSLGVQGNTEAFF. For the CDR3, the DNA is TGCGCCAGCAGCTTGGGCGTTCAGGGGAACACTGAAGCTTTCTTT.